This T cell receptor beta chain was obtained from a study of blood T cell repertoires in COVID-19 (TCRdb year 2020). Some background on the complete study: The collaborator samples originated in the United States, Italy and Spain and spanned the acute and convalescent phases of COVID-19. Where HLA class I and class II types were available, the types were taken from metadata supplied by the sample provider, not from assay-based typing. Samples were obtained from the ongoing ImmuneRACE study (first 160 participants) and from 1,254 subjects provided by 6 global collaborators. The material from the prospective study consisted of cDNA or gDNA derived from T cells, B-cell-depleted T cells, or PBMCs. The repertoires were released in a freely available public database meant as a resource for research on the immune response to SARS-CoV-2. Sample metadata almost always included a de-identified subject ID, COVID-19 status, age in years and sex. The dataset comprised deeply sampled blood TCRbeta repertoires from subjects exposed to, actively infected with, or recovered from COVID-19.

TCRbeta CDR3 regions were amplified from genomic DNA using the immunoSEQ Assay, a bias-controlled multiplex PCR. Per the source publication's procedure: Nucleated cell counts per sample were estimated from amplification of reference gene primers within the assay. Sequence reads were collapsed and filtered to measure the absolute abundance of every unique TCRbeta CDR3 rearrangement. Productive Simpson clonality was computed per sample as the square root of Simpson's diversity index over productive rearrangements. TCRdb took over this immuneACCESS table, retaining in-frame rearrangements with V and J assigned. Such tables are incomplete; in checked studies, under half of the missing clones stem from an unresolved V gene, and the remainder is unexplained. D and trimming were read from the DNA, whereas the V and J calls and clone size are those reported in that table. A total of 100,000 to 150,000 clones appear in this sample, more than 80% of them only once. The top ten constitute under 3.5% of the sample.

The study at large found these results: The amount of clinical and demographic metadata varied by source and participant and was provided uncurated.

To note about this clone: Its binding antigen is unknown. Per-base qualities were not stored, and no clone one base away is much larger.

In Seattle, one collaborating source enrolled patients while the infection was active and tracked those patients longitudinally over the course of disease. Whole blood was collected in K2EDTA tubes by collaborating institutions according to the institutions' own protocols. Collaborator samples were shipped for TCRbeta analysis as frozen whole blood, isolated PBMCs, or DNA extracted from either sample type. CDR1 and CDR2, per the germline V gene, are ENHRY and SYGVKD. From the cysteine up to the phenylalanine, the CDR3 has a length of 11 residues. This entry keeps only the CDR3 DNA: 33 bases, framed from base 1. Trimming costs V 6 bases and J 5 bases, and their ends lie 8 bases apart.

This TCR was sampled from a woman of 80 years or more with COVID-19, enrolled during active disease. Rearrangement joined TRBV10-3 to TRBJ2-7; a tentative D match to TRBD2 spans 5 bases. Source material: peripheral blood. The base sequence is TGTGCCATCAGGGGAGTAGACGAGCAGTACTTC. This gives the protein CAIRGVDEQYF.